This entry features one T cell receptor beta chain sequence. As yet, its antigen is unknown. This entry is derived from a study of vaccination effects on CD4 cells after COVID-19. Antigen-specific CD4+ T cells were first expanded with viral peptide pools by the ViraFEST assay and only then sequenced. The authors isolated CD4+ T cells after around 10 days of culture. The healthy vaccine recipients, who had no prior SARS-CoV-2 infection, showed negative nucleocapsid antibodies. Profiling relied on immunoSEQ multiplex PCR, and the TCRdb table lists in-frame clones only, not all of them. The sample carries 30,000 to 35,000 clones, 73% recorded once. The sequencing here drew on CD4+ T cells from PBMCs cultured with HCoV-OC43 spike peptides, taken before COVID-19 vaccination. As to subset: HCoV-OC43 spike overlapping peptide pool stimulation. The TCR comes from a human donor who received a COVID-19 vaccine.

This chain's CDR3 is CSAAPEHGNTIYF. The CDR3 nucleotides are TGCAGCGCCGCCCCCGAGCACGGAAACACCATATATTTT. This rearrangement joins TRBV29-1 to TRBJ1-3; no reliable D call. This CDR3 spans 13 amino acids. Germline lookup yields CDR1 SQVTM and CDR2 ANQGSEA. The V gene lost 7 bases and the J gene lost 4 bases, with 14 bases spanning the gap. Full variable domain (remainder filled in from reference TRBV29-1 and TRBJ1-3): SAVISQKPSRDICQRGTSLTIQCQVDSQVTMMFWYRQQPGQSLTLIATANQGSEATYESGFVIDKFPISRPNLTFSTLTVSNMSPEDSSIYLCSAAPEHGNTIYFGEGSWLTVV.